This is a list of T cell receptor beta chains from one sample in a study of blood T cell repertoires in COVID-19. Generated by immunoSEQ multiplex PCR, the TCRdb table keeps only in-frame clones and is missing some. The data hold about 90,000 clones, with approximately 90% observed a single time. Specimen: peripheral blood. All receptors derive from a male donor with acute or convalescent COVID-19. The CDR3 runs from the conserved cysteine through the conserved F or W. A D gene is named only where the DNA matches it firmly. A clone size is listed for some rows: how often the clone was seen (once, few, many), or a class if it is expanded.

d_call	v_call	cdr3_length	clone_size	j_call	cdr3_aa	cdr3_nt
NA	TRBV5-1	16	NA	TRBJ1-1	CASSSGQGDRSTEAFF	TGCGCCAGCAGCTCTGGGCAGGGTGATAGGAGCACTGAAGCTTTCTTT
TRBD2	TRBV7-2	14	NA	TRBJ2-1	CASSLSAGTPEQFF	TGTGCCAGCAGCTTATCAGCGGGGACTCCTGAGCAGTTCTTC
NA	TRBV6-5	11	NA	TRBJ2-3	CASHSSDTQYF	TGTGCCAGTCACTCCTCAGATACGCAGTATTTT
NA	TRBV5-6	16	NA	TRBJ1-3	CASSLDAGSSGNTIYF	TGTGCCAGCAGCTTGGATGCAGGCAGCTCTGGAAACACCATATATTTT
NA	TRBV6-5	14	once	TRBJ1-2	CASSFSENNYGYTF	TGTGCCAGCTCCTTCAGCGAGAATAACTATGGCTACACCTTC
NA	TRBV29-1	14	NA	TRBJ1-1	CSVEDRVGNTEAFF	TGCAGCGTTGAAGATCGGGTCGGTAACACTGAAGCTTTCTTT
NA	TRBV24-1	13	NA	TRBJ1-1	CATSDVYNTEAFF	TGTGCCACCAGTGACGTCTATAACACTGAAGCTTTCTTT
TRBD1	TRBV6-4	15	NA	TRBJ1-5	CASTRDRGSYQPQHF	TGTGCCAGCACCCGGGACAGGGGTTCGTATCAGCCCCAGCATTTT
NA	TRBV14	13	NA	TRBJ2-7	CASSPYFRGEQYF	TGTGCCAGCAGCCCGTACTTTAGGGGCGAGCAGTACTTC
TRBD1	TRBV10-3	16	NA	TRBJ1-5	CAISPGQDYSNQPQHF	TGTGCCATCTCTCCCGGACAGGATTATAGCAATCAGCCCCAGCATTTT
NA	TRBV7-3	17	NA	TRBJ2-2	CASSLTRSTELGGELFF	TGTGCCAGCAGCTTAACGAGATCGACAGAACTGGGCGGGGAGCTGTTTTTT
NA	TRBV7-9	17	NA	TRBJ1-4	CASSPRDNFATNEKLFF	TGTGCCAGCAGCCCCCGGGACAACTTTGCAACTAATGAAAAACTGTTTTTT
NA	TRBV11-2	14	NA	TRBJ2-5	CASLRGGARETQYF	TGTGCCAGCTTAAGGGGGGGGGCGCGGGAGACCCAGTACTTC
TRBD1	TRBV19	14	NA	TRBJ2-5	CASSRTGEEETQYF	TGTGCCAGTAGTCGGACAGGGGAGGAAGAGACCCAGTACTTC
NA	TRBV6-5	15	NA	TRBJ2-1	CASSSRLLSYNEQFF	TGTGCCAGCAGTTCCCGACTACTCTCCTACAATGAGCAGTTCTTC
TRBD2	TRBV7-6	15	NA	TRBJ2-1	CASSLLAGGPNEQFF	TGTGCCAGCAGCCTACTAGCGGGGGGGCCCAATGAGCAGTTCTTC
NA	TRBV2	13	NA	TRBJ1-2	CASSETANYGYTF	TGTGCCAGCAGTGAAACAGCTAACTATGGCTACACCTTC
TRBD2	TRBV6-1	18	NA	TRBJ2-1	CASSGLFRLAGGLGEQFF	TGTGCCAGCAGTGGACTCTTCCGACTAGCGGGGGGCCTGGGTGAGCAGTTCTTC
TRBD1	TRBV30	12	NA	TRBJ1-1	CAWRQDRGKAFF	TGTGCCTGGAGGCAGGACAGGGGAAAAGCTTTCTTT
TRBD1	TRBV19	15	NA	TRBJ1-4	CASTIGGTGGEKLFF	TGTGCCAGTACCATCGGGGGGACAGGGGGAGAAAAACTGTTTTTT
TRBD2	TRBV5-4	15	NA	TRBJ2-3	CASSSPLAGGDTQYF	TGTGCCAGCAGCTCACCACTAGCGGGGGGAGATACGCAGTATTTT
TRBD1	TRBV19	17	NA	TRBJ1-5	CASSSGGTGLLGRTQHF	TGTGCCAGTAGCTCCGGGGGGACAGGGCTTTTAGGAAGGACCCAGCATTTT
NA	TRBV10-1	14	NA	TRBJ1-3	CASSLGAEGNTIYF	TGCGCCAGCAGTCTGGGGGCTGAGGGAAACACCATATATTTT
NA	TRBV5-1	16	NA	TRBJ2-7	CASSSHPSGLSLEQYF	TGCGCCAGCAGCTCTCACCCCTCGGGACTTTCTCTCGAGCAGTACTTC
NA	TRBV6-1	14	NA	TRBJ2-7	CASSEGDTSYEQYF	TGTGCCAGCAGTGAGGGGGACACATCCTACGAGCAGTACTTC
NA	TRBV7-9	16	NA	TRBJ1-2	CASSLGGQRDWYGYTF	TGTGCCAGCAGCTTAGGTGGCCAGAGGGATTGGTATGGCTACACCTTC
NA	TRBV18	11	NA	TRBJ1-1	CASSPETEAFF	TGTGCCAGCTCACCAGAGACTGAAGCTTTCTTT
TRBD2	TRBV11-3	16	NA	TRBJ2-3	CASSPGTSGVTDTQYF	TGTGCCAGCAGCCCAGGGACTAGCGGGGTCACAGATACGCAGTATTTT
NA	TRBV5-1	14	NA	TRBJ2-5	CASSPRTVPETQYF	TGCGCCAGCAGCCCAAGGACTGTCCCGGAGACCCAGTACTTC
TRBD2	TRBV6-5	13	NA	TRBJ2-7	CASLSGGSYEQYF	TGTGCCAGTCTTAGCGGGGGGTCCTACGAGCAGTACTTC
NA	TRBV19	16	NA	TRBJ1-1	CASSINWGRLNTEAFF	TGTGCCAGTAGTATCAACTGGGGGCGCCTGAACACTGAAGCTTTCTTT
TRBD1	TRBV7-9	15	NA	TRBJ2-7	CASSLARDRGYEQYF	TGTGCCAGCAGCTTAGCGCGCGACAGGGGGTACGAGCAGTACTTC
NA	TRBV15	13	NA	TRBJ1-1	CATSLQGNTEAFF	TGTGCCACCAGTTTACAGGGGAACACTGAAGCTTTCTTT
TRBD2	TRBV6-4	14	NA	TRBJ2-1	CASSSSGGAGEQFF	TGTGCCAGCAGTTCTAGCGGGGGGGCCGGTGAGCAGTTCTTC
NA	TRBV30	14	NA	TRBJ1-4	CAWHRGGTNEKLFF	TGTGCCTGGCACCGGGGGGGCACTAATGAAAAACTGTTTTTT
NA	TRBV19	14	once	TRBJ1-5	CASSQRGGIQPQHF	TGTGCCAGTAGCCAAAGGGGGGGCATCCAGCCCCAGCATTTT
NA	TRBV28	15	NA	TRBJ1-6	CASLSLSGYNSPLHF	TGTGCCAGCTTATCCCTCTCGGGGTATAATTCACCCCTCCACTTT